This TCR beta chain derives from a study of shared clonotypes between healthy human individuals. CD8 cells regarded as naive lacked CD45RO, were positively chosen for CCR7, and omitted terminally differentiated effector memory CD45RA+ cells. Points from the study as a whole: Four donors shared about 5% of their naive CD4 clonotypes. Blood was the only sampled material, and tissue repertoires likely differ.

The germline V gene encodes CDR1 MDHEN and CDR2 SYDVKM. Trimming took 6 bases from V and 1 from J; bases not matched to a gene: 5. CDR3 length: 15 residues. On this clone: Its antigen is as yet unknown.

Assay used: immunoSEQ multiplex PCR; TCRdb lists only in-frame clones, some missing. Of about 2.1 million clones listed, around 93% are singletons. The receptor was isolated from a man in his late teens or twenties in good health. Some clones in this sample may be carry-over from other donors' samples. The gene calls are TRBV28 and TRBJ2-1; 8 nucleotides line up with TRBD2. Sequencing used naive CD8+ T cells from PBMCs. The CDR3 spells CASSPGLGSYNEQFF. The CDR3 DNA is TGTGCCAGCAGCCCGGGACTAGGGTCCTACAATGAGCAGTTCTTC.